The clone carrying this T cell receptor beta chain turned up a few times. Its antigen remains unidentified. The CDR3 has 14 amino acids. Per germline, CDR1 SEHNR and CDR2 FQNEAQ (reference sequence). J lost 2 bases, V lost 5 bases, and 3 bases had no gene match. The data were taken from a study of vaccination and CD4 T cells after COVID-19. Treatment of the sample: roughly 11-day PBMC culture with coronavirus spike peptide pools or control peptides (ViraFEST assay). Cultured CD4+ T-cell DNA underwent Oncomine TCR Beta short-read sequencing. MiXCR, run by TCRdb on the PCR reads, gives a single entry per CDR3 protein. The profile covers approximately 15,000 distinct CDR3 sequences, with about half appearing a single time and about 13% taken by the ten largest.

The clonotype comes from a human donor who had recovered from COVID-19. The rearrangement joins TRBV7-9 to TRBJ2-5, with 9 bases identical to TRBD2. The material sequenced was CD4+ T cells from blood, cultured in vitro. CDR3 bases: TGTGCCAGCAGCGTGAGCGGGAGGCAAGAGACCCAGTACTTC. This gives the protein CASSVSGRQETQYF.